This TCR beta chain was identified during a study of CD8+ T cells in alopecia areata. Across the study: Among treated patients, severity was scored by affected scalp area percentage. Study conclusions and caveats: In lesional scalp, particularly from alopecia totalis/universalis, clonality was higher than in normal scalp. Many expanded lesional clones persisted during tofacitinib (in both scalp and blood).

Treatment of the sample: oral pan-JAK inhibitor, 5-10 mg twice daily. It was from alopecia areata patients that lesional scalp punch biopsies and peripheral blood were collected. This clone was counted only a few times. What it recognizes is unknown. Germline CDR1 SGHDT, CDR2 YYEEEE. The V and J ends lost 0 bases and 5 bases respectively, with 9 bases between them. The CDR3 is made up of 13 amino acids. Extraction and reverse transcription of RNA yielded cDNA as the sequencing template. Sequencing was performed with immunoSEQ multiplex PCR; in TCRdb, only in-frame clones are kept and a portion is missing. The table records approximately 140,000 clones, around 82% of them present only once.

This TCR was recovered from a human donor with alopecia areata. This chain connects TRBV5-6 to TRBJ2-7; perhaps TRBD1 as D (6 bases). This material consisted of CD8+ T cells sorted from blood, taken at week 4, from a patient treated with tofacitinib. The CDR3 reads CASSLAQGDEQYF. In DNA form, the CDR3 reads TGTGCCAGCAGCTTGGCACAGGGCGACGAGCAGTACTTC.